The 3 T cell receptor beta chains reported below all come from one sample, sequenced in a study of T cell clones after liver transplantation. Here immunoSEQ multiplex PCR was the method, and the copy in TCRdb shows in-frame clones only, minus some. The sample carries around 51,000 clones, 70% to 90% recorded once. The input for sequencing was CD8+ T cells from blood, taken 12 months after liver transplant. Receptor source: a human patient who received a liver transplant. Some of the T cells might come from the graft donor.

V and J are TRBV11-1 and TRBJ2-7, with D possibly matching TRBD2 (6 bases). CDR3 length: 15 amino acids. Per the germline V gene, CDR1 is SGHAT and CDR2 is FQDESV (reference sequence). V shed 3 bases and J shed 7 bases, with 19 bases lying between them. CDR3 loop: CASSFLTRGRVEQYF. CDR3 DNA: TGTGCCAGCAGCTTCCTGACTAGAGGTCGGGTGGAGCAGTACTTC.

The chain employs TRBV7-8 and TRBJ2-7; 8 positions agree with TRBD1. There are 14 residues in the CDR3. Losses at the gene ends were 7 bases for V and 5 bases for J; bases not matched to a gene: 10. Germline V gene data show CDR1 as SGHVS and CDR2 as FQNEAQ. The DNA of the CDR3 is TGTGCCAGCACCTTTTGGGGACAGGCTGACGAGCAGTACTTC. Amino acid sequence: CASTFWGQADEQYF. Using reference TRBV7-8 and TRBJ2-7 for the parts outside the CDR3, the full variable domain is GAGVSQSPRYKVAKRGQDVALRCDPISGHVSLFWYQQALGQGPEFLTYFQNEAQLDKSGLPSDRFFAERPEGSVSTLKIQRTQQEDSAVYLCASTFWGQADEQYFGPGTRLTVT.

This clone was found once. V usage is TRBV4-1 and J usage is TRBJ2-1; TRBD2 aligns across 8 bases. CDR3 size: 14 residues. Germline loops: CDR1 MGHRA, CDR2 YSYEKL. The V segment lost 1 base and the J segment 7 bases; nucleotides outside the gene matches: 3. CDR3 nucleotide sequence: TGCGCCAGCAGCCAAGCGGGAGGGAGAAATGAGCAGTTCTTC. Encoded protein: CASSQAGGRNEQFF.